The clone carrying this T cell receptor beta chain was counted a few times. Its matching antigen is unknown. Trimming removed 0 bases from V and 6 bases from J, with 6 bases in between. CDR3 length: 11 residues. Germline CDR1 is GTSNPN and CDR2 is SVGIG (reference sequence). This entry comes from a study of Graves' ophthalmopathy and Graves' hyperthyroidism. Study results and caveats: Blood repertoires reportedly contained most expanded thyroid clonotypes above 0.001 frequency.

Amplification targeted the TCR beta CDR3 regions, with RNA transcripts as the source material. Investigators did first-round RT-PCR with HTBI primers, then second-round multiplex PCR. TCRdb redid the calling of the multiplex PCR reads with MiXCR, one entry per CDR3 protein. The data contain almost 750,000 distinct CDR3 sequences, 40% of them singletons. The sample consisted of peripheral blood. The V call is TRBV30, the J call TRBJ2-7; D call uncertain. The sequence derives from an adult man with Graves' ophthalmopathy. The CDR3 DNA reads TGTGCCTGGAGTGTAGGTCCCGAGCAGTACTTC. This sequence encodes CAWSVGPEQYF. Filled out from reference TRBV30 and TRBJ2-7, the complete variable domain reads SQTIHQWPATLVQPVGSPLSLECTVEGTSNPNLYWYRQAAGRGLQLLFYSVGIGQISSEVPQNLSASRPQDRQFILSSKKLLLSDSGFYLCAWSVGPEQYFGPGTRLTVT.